This TCR beta chain is drawn from a study of blood T cell repertoires in COVID-19. Study summary: PBMCs, B-cell-depleted T cells, or T cells were the source of the cDNA or gDNA that made up the material.

Trimming removed 3 bases from V and 11 bases from J, with 17 bases in between. Germline V CDR1 and CDR2: GTSNPN, SVGIG (reference sequence). The CDR3 has 14 amino acids. The table came from immunoSEQ multiplex PCR; TCRdb's copy has only in-frame clones and leaves some out. Among under 350,000 clones, around 89% were seen once, and the ten largest hold about 4.6%. Sequencing was carried out using peripheral blood. The source is a middle-aged man with acute or convalescent COVID-19. V and J are TRBV30 and TRBJ1-6; the D is unclear. CDR3 nucleotides: TGTGCCTGGAGATTCCCCAGTCCGGGTCCACCCCTCCACTTT. Translated, it gives CAWRFPSPGPPLHF.